This T cell receptor (beta chain) was recorded in a study of graft-versus-host responses after intestinal transplantation. As for the study in general: Anti-thymocyte globulin induction was given to all recipients, followed by tacrolimus and steroids for three to four years. Study observations and caveats: Individuals who had graft-donor T cell macrochimerism had allografts that showed high graft-versus-host to host-versus-graft clonal ratios. Levels of circulating GvH clones at their peak were associated with early post-transplant HvG declines.

The V end lost 6 bases, the J end lost 1 base, and 13 bases lay between the germline ends. CDR3 length equals 15 residues. The germline V gene has CDR1 LNHDA and CDR2 SQIVND (reference sequence). Of note for this clone: Its specificity is not known.

Clones were read by immunoSEQ multiplex PCR, and TCRdb kept only the in-frame ones, dropping some. The sample lists tens of thousands of clones, nearly 95% occurring once. This chain links TRBV19 with TRBJ2-1; tentative D call: TRBD1 (6 bases). The sample here was unstimulated CD8+ T cells sorted from spleen or lymph node cells, taken before transplant. The clonotype was recovered from a human donor who was the organ donor for an intestinal transplant. CDR3 coding DNA: TGTGCCAGTAGCCCTACAGGGATGTCCTACAATGAGCAGTTCTTC. Protein product: CASSPTGMSYNEQFF.